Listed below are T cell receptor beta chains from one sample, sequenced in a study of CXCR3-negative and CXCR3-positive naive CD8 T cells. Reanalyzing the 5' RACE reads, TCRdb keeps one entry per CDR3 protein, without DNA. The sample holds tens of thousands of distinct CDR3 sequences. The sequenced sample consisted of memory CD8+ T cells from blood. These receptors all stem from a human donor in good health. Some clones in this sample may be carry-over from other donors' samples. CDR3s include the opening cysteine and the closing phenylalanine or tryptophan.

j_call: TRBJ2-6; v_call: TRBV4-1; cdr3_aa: CASSSRQGLTGANVLTF
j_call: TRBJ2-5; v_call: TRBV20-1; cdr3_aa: CSARDVLAGDQETQYF
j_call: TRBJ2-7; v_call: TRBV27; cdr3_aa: CASSPYRVKMDEQYF
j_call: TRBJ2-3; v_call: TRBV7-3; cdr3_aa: CASGLAGDTQYF
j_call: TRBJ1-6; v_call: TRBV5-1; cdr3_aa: CASSGTGNSPLHF
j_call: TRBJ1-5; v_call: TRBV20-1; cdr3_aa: CSARDDRARQPQHF
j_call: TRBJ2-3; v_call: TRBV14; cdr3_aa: CASSFFGTDTQYF
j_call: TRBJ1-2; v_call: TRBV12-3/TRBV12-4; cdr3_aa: CASSLPDRPYGYTF
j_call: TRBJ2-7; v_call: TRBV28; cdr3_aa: CASSSRGAAGGDEQYF
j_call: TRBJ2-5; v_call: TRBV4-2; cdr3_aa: CASSIGLAGGETQYF
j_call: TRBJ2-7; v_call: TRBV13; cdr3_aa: CASSAPRPGSSYEQYF
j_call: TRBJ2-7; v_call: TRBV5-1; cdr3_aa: CASSLAGLSYEQYF
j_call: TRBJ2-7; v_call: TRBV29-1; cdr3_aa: CSVEGGAGQGDYEQYF
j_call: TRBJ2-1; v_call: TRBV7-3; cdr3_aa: CASSPAGPSYYNEQFF
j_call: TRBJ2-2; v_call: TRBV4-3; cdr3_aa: CASSQGVDSTTGELFF